The sample holds many counts of the clone carrying this T cell receptor (beta chain). What it binds is not known. One entry per CDR3 protein, called by TCRdb with MiXCR from the 5' RACE reads. The sample lists some 290,000 distinct CDR3 sequences; 15% to 20% were seen once. The data derive from a study of T-cell memory formation after mild COVID-19. Background on the study: TCR clusters largely stayed donor specific.

The study, taken as a whole, reports: CD4/CD8 balance held among clones contracting day 15 to 85, and later expanders leaned CD4+.

V gave up 0 bases and J gave up 4 bases, with 15 bases separating them. Per germline, CDR1 SEHNR and CDR2 FQNEAQ (reference sequence). This CDR3 comprises 16 residues. Input material: PBMCs or a T cell subset sorted from them (not recorded which). The rearrangement uses TRBV7-9 and TRBJ1-1, with D perhaps TRBD1 (6 bases). The sequence was obtained from a man aged 18 to 30 who had mild COVID-19 (a few samples of this study predate the infection). Cell type and time point are not known. CDR3 sequence: CASSLALGGGGTEAFF. In DNA form, the CDR3 reads TGTGCCAGCAGCTTAGCGCTAGGGGGAGGCGGCACTGAAGCTTTCTTT.